This T cell receptor (beta chain) was recorded in a study of T cell repertoires in ileal Crohn's disease. Study as a whole: Under 40% were active smokers at surgery; median disease duration was 7.9 years. Every patient was operated on for stricturing (approximately 60%) or penetrating (about 40%) complications.

Regarding the study as a whole: Active smokers at surgery had more clonal expansions than non-smokers.

Data came from immunoSEQ multiplex PCR; TCRdb stores just in-frame clones and leaves some out. This table holds 30,000 or so clones, around 80% found once. The CDR3 runs 16 residues. V lost 2 bases and J lost 7; bases outside the gene matches: 13. From germline, CDR1 is MNHNS and CDR2 SASEGT. Regarding this clone: Its antigen is not identified.

The clonotype was recovered from an adult with Crohn's disease. The material sequenced was ileal tissue. The chain has TRBV6-1 and TRBJ1-2; 7 bases map to TRBD1. CDR3 DNA sequence: TGTGCCAGCAGTGAACAAGGGGGCGTTTCATCAAGTGGCTACACCTTC. Protein product: CASSEQGGVSSSGYTF.